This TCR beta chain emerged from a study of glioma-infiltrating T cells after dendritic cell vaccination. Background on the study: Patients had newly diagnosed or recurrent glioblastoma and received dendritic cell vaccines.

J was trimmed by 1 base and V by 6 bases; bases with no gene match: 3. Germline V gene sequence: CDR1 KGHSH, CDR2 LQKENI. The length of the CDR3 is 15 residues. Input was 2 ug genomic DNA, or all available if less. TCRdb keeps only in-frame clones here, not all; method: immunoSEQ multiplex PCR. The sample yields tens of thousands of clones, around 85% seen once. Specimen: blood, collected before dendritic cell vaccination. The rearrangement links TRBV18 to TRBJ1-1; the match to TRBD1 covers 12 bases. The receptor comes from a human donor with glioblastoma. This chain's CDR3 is CASSGTGGANTEAFF. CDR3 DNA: TGTGCCAGCTCCGGGACAGGGGGCGCGAACACTGAAGCTTTCTTT.